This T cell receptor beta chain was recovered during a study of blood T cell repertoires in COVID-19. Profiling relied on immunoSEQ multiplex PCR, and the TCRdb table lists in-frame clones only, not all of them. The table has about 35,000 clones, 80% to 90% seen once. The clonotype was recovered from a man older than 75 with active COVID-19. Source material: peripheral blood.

The CDR3 coding sequence is TGTGCCAGCAGCTTACGGGCTAGCGGGAGTTTCGGGAGCTCCTACAATGAGCAGTTCTTC. Translated, it gives CASSLRASGSFGSSYNEQFF. The rearrangement uses TRBV7-8 and TRBJ2-1; 10 bases match TRBD2. This CDR3 comprises 20 residues. Losses at the gene ends were 2 bases for V and 0 bases for J; bases not matched to a gene: 13. Germline assignment: CDR1 SGHVS and CDR2 FQNEAQ.